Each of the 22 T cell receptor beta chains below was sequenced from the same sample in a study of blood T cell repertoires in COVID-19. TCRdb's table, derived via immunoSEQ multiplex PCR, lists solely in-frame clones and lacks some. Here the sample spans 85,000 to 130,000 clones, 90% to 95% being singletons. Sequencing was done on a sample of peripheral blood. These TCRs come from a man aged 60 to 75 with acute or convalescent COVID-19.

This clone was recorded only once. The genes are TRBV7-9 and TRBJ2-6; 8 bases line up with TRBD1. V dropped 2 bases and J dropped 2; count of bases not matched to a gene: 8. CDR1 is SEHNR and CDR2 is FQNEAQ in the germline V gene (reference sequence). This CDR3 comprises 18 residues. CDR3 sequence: CASSLIPGQDTGANVLTF. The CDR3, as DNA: TGTGCCAGCAGCTTAATCCCGGGACAGGATACTGGGGCCAACGTCCTGACTTTC.

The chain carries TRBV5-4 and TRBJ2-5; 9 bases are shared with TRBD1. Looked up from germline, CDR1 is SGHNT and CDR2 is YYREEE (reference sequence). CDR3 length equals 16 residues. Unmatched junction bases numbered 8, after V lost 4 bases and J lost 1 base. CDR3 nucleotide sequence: TGTGCCAGCAGCCAGCCGACAGGGGGTGGCCAAGAGACCCAGTACTTC. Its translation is CASSQPTGGGQETQYF. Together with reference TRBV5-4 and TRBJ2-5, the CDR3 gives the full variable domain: ETGVTQSPTHLIKTRGQQVTLRCSSQSGHNTVSWYQQALGQGPQFIFQYYREEENGRGNFPPRFSGLQFPNYSSELNVNALELDDSALYLCASSQPTGGGQETQYFGPGTRLLVL.

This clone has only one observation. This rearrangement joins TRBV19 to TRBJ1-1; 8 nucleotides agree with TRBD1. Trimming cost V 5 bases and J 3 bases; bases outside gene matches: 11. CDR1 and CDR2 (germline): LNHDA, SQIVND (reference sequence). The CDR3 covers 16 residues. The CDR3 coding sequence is TGTGCCAGTAGTTACAATCCTGGGACAGGTGACACTGAAGCTTTCTTT. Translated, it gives CASSYNPGTGDTEAFF.

CDR3 in amino acids: CSVVDRGNEKLFF. The CDR3 DNA follows: TGCAGCGTTGTAGACAGGGGCAATGAAAAACTGTTTTTT. V gene TRBV29-1 combines with J gene TRBJ1-4, with 8 bases identical to TRBD1. The J segment lost 5 bases and the V segment lost 4 bases, leaving 3 bases of the junction unmatched. The CDR3 extends over 13 amino acids. CDR1 is SQVTM and CDR2 is ANQGSEA in the germline V gene.

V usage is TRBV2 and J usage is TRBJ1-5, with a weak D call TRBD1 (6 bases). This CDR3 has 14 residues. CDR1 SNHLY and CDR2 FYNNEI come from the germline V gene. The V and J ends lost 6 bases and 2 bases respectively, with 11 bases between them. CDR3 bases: TGTGCCAGCAGGCTAGGGGGAGGCAATCAGCCCCAGCATTTT. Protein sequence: CASRLGGGNQPQHF. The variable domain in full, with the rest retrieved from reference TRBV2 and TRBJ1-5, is EPEVTQTPSHQVTQMGQEVILRCVPISNHLYFYWYRQILGQKVEFLVSFYNNEISEKSEIFDDQFSVERPDGSNFTLKIRSTKLEDSAMYFCASRLGGGNQPQHFGDGTRLSIL.

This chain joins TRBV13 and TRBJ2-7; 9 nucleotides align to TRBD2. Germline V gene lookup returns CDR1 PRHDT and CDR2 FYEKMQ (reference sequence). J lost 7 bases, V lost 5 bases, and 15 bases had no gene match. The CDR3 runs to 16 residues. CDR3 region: CASSLVWGLAGREQYF. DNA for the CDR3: TGTGCCAGCAGCCTTGTTTGGGGGCTAGCGGGACGTGAGCAGTACTTC.

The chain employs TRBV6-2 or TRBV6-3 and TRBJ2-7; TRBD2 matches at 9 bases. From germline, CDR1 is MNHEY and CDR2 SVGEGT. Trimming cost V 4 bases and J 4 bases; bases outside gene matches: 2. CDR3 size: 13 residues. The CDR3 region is CASSWTSAYEQYF. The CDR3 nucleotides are TGTGCCAGCAGTTGGACTAGCGCTTACGAGCAGTACTTC.

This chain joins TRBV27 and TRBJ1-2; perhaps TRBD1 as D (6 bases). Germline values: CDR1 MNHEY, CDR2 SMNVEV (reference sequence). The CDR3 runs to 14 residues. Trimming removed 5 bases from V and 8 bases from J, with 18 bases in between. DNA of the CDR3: TGTGCCAGCAGTCTTCGAACAGGGCCGGGAGGCTACACCTTC. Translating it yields CASSLRTGPGGYTF.

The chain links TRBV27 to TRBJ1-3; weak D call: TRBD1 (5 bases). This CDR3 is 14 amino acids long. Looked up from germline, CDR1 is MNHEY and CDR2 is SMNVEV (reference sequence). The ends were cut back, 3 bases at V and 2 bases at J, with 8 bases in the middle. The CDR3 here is CASSLGGTGNTIYF. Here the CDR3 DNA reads TGTGCCAGCAGTTTGGGGGGGACTGGAAACACCATATATTTT.

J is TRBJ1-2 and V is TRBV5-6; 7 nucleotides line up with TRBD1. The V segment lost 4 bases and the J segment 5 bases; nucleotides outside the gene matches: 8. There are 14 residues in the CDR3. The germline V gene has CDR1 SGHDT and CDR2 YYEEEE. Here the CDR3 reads CASSPTGERYGYTF. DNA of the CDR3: TGTGCCAGCAGCCCCACAGGGGAGAGGTATGGCTACACCTTC.

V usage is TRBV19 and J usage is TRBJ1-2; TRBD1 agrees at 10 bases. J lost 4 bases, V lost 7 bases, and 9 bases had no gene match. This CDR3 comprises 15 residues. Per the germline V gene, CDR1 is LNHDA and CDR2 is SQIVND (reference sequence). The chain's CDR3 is CASTASRDRGYGYTF. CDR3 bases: TGTGCCAGTACCGCCTCCCGGGACAGGGGCTATGGCTACACCTTC.

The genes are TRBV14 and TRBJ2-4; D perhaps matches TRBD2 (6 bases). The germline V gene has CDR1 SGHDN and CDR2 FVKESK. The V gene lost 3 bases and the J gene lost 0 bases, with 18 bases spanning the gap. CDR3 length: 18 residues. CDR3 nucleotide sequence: TGTGCCAGCAGCCATTATTCCGGGACTCCGCTAGCCAAAAACATTCAGTACTTC. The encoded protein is CASSHYSGTPLAKNIQYF.

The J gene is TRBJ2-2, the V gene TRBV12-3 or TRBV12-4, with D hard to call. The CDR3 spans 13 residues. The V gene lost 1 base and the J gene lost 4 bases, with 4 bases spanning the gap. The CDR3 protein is CASSLVLTGELFF. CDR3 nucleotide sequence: TGTGCCAGCAGTTTAGTCCTCACCGGGGAGCTGTTTTTT.

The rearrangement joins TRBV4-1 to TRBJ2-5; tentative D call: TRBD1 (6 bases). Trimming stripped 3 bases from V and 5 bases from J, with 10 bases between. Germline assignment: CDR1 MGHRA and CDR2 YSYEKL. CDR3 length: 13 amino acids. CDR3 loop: CASSQTGWETQYF. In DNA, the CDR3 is TGCGCCAGCAGCCAGACAGGATGGGAGACCCAGTACTTC.

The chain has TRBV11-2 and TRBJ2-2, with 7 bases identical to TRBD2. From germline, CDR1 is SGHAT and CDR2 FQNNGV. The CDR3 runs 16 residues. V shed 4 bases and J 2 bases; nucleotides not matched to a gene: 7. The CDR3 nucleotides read TGTGCCAGCAGCTCGCTATCTAGCGGAAACACCGGGGAGCTGTTTTTT. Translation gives CASSSLSSGNTGELFF.

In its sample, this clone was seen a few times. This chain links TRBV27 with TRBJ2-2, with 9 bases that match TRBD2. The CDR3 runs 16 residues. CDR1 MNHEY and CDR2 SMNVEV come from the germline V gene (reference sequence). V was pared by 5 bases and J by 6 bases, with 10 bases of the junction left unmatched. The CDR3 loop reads CASSPYSGSPPGELFF. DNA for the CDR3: TGTGCCAGCAGTCCCTATAGCGGGAGCCCCCCCGGGGAGCTGTTTTTT.

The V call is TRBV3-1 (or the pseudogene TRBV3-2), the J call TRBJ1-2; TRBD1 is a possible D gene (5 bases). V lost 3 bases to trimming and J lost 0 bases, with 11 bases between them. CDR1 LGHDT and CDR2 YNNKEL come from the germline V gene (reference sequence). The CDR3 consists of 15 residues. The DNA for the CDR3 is TGTGCCAGCAGCCAGGGGATAGGGGCTAACTATGGCTACACCTTC. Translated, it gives CASSQGIGANYGYTF.

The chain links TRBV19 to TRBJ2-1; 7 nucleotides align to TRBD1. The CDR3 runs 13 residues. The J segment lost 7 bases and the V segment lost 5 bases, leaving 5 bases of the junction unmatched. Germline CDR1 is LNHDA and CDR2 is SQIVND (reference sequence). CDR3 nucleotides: TGTGCCAGTAGTCGCGACAGGGAGAATGAGCAGTTCTTC. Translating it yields CASSRDRENEQFF.

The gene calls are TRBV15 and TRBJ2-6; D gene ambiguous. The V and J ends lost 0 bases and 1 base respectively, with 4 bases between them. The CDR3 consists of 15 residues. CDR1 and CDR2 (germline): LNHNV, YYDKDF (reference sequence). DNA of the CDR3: TGTGCCACCAGCAGAGAAACATCTGGGGCCAACGTCCTGACTTTC. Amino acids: CATSRETSGANVLTF.

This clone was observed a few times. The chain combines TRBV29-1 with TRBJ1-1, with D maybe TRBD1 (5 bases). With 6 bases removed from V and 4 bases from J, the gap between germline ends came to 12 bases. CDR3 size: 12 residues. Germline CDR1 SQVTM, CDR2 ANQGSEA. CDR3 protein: CSVPGYSTEAFF. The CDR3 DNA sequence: TGCAGCGTCCCAGGGTATAGCACTGAAGCTTTCTTT.

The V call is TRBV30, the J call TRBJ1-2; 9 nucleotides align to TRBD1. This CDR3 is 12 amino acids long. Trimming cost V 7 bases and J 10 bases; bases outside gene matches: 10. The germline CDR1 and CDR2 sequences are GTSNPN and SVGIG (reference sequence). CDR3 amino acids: CASTTGGADYTF. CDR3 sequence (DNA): TGTGCCTCTACTACAGGGGGCGCGGACTACACCTTC.

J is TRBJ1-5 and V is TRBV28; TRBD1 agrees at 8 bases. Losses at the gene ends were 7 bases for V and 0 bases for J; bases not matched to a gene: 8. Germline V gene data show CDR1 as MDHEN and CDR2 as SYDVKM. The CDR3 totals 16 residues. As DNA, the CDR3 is TGTGCCAGCATTCTTGGGACAGGATCTAGCAATCAGCCCCAGCATTTT. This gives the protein CASILGTGSSNQPQHF.